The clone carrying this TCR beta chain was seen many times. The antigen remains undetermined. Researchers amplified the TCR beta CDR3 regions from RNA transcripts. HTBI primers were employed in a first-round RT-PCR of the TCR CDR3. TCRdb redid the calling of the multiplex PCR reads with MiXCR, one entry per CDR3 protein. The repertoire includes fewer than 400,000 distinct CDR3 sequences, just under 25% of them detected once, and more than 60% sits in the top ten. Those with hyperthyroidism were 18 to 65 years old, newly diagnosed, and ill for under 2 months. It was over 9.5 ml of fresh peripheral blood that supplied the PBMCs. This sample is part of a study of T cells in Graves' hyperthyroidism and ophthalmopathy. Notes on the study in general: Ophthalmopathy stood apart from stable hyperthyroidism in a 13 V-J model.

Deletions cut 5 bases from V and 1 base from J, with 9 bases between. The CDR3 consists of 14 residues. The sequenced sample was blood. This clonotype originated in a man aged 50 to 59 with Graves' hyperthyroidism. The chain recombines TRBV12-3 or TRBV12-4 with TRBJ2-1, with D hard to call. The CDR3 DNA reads TGTGCCAGCAGTATTAGTTTTTCCTACAATGAGCAGTTCTTC. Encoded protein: CASSISFSYNEQFF.